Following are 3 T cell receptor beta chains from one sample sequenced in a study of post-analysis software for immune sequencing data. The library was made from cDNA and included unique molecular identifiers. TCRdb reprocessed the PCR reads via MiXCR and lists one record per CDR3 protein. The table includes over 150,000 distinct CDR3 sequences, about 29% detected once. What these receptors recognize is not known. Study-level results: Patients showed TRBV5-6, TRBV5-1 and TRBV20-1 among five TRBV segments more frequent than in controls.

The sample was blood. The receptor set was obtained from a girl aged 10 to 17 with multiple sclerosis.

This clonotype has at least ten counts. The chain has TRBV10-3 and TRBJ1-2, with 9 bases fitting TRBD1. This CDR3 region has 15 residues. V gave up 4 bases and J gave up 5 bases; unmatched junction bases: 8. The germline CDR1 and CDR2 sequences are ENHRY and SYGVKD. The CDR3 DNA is TGTGCCATCAGTGGGGGACAGGGAGGAGCTTATGGCTACACCTTC. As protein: CAISGGQGGAYGYTF.

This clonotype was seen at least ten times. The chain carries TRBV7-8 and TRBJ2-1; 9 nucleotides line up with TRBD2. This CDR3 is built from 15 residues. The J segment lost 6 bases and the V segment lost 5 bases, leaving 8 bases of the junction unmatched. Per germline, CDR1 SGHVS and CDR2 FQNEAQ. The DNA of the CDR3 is TGTGCCAGCAGCCCCCGACTAGCGGAAGCCAATGAGCAGTTCTTC. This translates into CASSPRLAEANEQFF.

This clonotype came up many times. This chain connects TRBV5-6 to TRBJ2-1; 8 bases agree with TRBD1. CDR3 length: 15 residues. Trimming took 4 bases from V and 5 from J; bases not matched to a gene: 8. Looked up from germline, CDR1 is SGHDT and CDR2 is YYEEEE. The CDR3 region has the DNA TGTGCCAGCAGCCATCCGACAGGGGCGGACAATGAGCAGTTCTTC. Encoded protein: CASSHPTGADNEQFF.